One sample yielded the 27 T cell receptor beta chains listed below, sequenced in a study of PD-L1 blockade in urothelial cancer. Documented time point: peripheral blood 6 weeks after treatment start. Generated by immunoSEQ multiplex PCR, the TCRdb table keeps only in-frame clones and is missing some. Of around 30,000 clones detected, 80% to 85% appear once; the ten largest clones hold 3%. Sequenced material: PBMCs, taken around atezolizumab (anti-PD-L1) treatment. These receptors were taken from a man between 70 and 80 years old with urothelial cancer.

The DNA of the CDR3 is TGTGCCAGCGCCAACTGGGACAGAAACTATGGCTACACCTTC. This translates into CASANWDRNYGYTF. The rearrangement uses TRBV5-6 and TRBJ1-2; TRBD1 matches at 7 bases. The length of the CDR3 is 14 residues. Germline V CDR1 and CDR2: SGHDT, YYEEEE. Trimming took 7 bases from V and 2 from J; bases not matched to a gene: 8.

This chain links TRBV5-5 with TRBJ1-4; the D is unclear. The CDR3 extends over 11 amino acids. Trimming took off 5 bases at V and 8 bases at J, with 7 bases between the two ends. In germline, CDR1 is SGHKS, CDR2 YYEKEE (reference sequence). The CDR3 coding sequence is TGTGCCAGCAGGATCCGGGAAAAACTGTTTTTT. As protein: CASRIREKLFF. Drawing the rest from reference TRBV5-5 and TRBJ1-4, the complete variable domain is DAGVTQSPTHLIKTRGQQVTLRCSPISGHKSVSWYQQVLGQGPQFIFQYYEKEERGRGNFPDRFSARQFPNYSSELNVNALLLGDSALYLCASRIREKLFFGSGTQLSVL.

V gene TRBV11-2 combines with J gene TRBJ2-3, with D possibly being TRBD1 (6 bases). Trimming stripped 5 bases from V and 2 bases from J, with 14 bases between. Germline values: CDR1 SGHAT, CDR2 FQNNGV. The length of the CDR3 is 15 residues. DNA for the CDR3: TGTGCCAGCAGCCGTCAGGGGTATCACACAGATACGCAGTATTTT. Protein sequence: CASSRQGYHTDTQYF.

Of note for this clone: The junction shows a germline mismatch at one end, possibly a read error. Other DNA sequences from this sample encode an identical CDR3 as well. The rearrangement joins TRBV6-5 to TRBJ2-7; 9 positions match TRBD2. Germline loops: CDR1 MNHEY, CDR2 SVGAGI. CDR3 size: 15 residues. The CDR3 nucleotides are TGTGCCAGTAGTTCGTCGACTAGCGGCTCCTACGAGCAGTACTTC. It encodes CASSSSTSGSYEQYF.

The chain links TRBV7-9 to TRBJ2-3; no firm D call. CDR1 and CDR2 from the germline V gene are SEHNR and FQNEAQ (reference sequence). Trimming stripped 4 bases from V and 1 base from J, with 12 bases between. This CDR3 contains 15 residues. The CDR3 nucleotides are TGTGCCAGCAGCTCCCCGATATCGGGCACAGATACGCAGTATTTT. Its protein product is CASSSPISGTDTQYF.

As DNA, the CDR3 is TGTGCCAGCAGCCAAGATAAAGGGGTTAGAACCGGGGAGCTGTTTTTT. Translation: CASSQDKGVRTGELFF. The chain has TRBV14 and TRBJ2-2; weak D call: TRBD1 (5 bases). The CDR3 consists of 16 residues. Germline V gene data show CDR1 as SGHDN and CDR2 as FVKESK. V was trimmed by 0 bases and J by 5 bases, leaving 13 bases between them.

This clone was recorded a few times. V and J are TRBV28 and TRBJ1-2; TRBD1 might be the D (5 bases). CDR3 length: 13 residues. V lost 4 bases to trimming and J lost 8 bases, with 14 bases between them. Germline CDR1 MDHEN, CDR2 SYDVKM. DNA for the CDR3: TGTGCCAGCAGTTCATCAAGGGGCTCGGGCTACACCTTC. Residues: CASSSSRGSGYTF.

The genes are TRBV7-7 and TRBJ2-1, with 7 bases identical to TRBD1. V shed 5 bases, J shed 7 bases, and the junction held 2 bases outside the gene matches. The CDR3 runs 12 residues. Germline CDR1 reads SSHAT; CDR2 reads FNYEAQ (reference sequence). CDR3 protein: CASSETGNEQFF. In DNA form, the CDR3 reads TGTGCCAGCAGCGAGACAGGGAATGAGCAGTTCTTC.

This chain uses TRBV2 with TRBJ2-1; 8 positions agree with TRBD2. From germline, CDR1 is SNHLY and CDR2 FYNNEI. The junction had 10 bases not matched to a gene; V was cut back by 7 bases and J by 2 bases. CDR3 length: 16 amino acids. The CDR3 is CASTAQEAGAYNEQFF. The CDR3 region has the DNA TGTGCCAGCACCGCCCAAGAAGCGGGGGCCTACAATGAGCAGTTCTTC.

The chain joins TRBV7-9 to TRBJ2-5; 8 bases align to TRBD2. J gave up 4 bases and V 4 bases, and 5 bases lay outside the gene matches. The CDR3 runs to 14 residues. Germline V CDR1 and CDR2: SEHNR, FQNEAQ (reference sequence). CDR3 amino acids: CASSSTGLGETQYF. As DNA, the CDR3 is TGTGCCAGCAGCTCGACGGGACTAGGAGAGACCCAGTACTTC.

The CDR3 reads CASSPGTSGDFTDTQYF. The CDR3 bases are TGCGCCAGCAGCCCCGGGACTAGCGGGGACTTCACAGATACGCAGTATTTT. The chain couples TRBV5-1 to TRBJ2-3, with 13 bases fitting TRBD2. The CDR3 runs to 17 residues. V trimming: 4 bases; J trimming: 2 bases; junction bases outside the gene matches: 7. Germline loops: CDR1 SGHRS, CDR2 YFSETQ.

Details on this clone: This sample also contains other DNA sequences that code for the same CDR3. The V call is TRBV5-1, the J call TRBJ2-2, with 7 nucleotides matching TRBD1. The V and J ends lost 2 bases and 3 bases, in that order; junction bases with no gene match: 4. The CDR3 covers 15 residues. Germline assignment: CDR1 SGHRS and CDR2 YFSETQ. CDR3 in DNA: TGCGCCAGCAGCTTTGGGCAGGGGGACACCGGGGAGCTGTTTTTT. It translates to CASSFGQGDTGELFF. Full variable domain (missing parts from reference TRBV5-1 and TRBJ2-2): KAGVTQTPRYLIKTRGQQVTLSCSPISGHRSVSWYQQTPGQGLQFLFEYFSETQRNKGNFPGRFSGRQFSNSRSEMNVSTLELGDSALYLCASSFGQGDTGELFFGEGSRLTVL.

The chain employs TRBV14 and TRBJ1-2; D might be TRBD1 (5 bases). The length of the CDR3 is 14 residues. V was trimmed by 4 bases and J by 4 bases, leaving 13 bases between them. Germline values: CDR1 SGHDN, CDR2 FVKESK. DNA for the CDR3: TGTGCCAGCAGCCTAGGGGCCGGTGGCTATGGCTACACCTTC. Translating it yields CASSLGAGGYGYTF.

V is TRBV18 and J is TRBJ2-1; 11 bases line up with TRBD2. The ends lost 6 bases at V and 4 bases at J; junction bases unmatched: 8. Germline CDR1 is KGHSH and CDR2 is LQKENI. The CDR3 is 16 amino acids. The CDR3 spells CASSPRLAGYYNEQFF. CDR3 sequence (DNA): TGTGCCAGCTCTCCTCGACTAGCGGGATATTACAATGAGCAGTTCTTC.

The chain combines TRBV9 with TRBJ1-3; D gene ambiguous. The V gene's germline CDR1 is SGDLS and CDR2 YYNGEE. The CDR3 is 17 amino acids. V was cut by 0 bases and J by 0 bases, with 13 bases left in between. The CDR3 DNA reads TGTGCCAGCAGCGTAGGCCCGGGGTCTTACTCTGGAAACACCATATATTTT. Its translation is CASSVGPGSYSGNTIYF.

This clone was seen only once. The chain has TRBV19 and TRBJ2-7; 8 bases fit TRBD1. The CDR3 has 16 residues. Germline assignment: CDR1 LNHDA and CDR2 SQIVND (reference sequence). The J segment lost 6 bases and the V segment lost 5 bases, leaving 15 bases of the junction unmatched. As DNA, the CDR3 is TGTGCCAGTAGTCCGGCCGGGACAGGTGGATCTCTCGAGCAGTACTTC. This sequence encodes CASSPAGTGGSLEQYF.

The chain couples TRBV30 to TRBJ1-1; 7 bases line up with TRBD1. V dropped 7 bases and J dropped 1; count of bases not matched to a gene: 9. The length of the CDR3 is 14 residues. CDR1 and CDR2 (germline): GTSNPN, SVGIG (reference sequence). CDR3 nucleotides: TGTGCCTTGAACCTCGGGACAGCGAACACTGAAGCTTTCTTT. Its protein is CALNLGTANTEAFF.

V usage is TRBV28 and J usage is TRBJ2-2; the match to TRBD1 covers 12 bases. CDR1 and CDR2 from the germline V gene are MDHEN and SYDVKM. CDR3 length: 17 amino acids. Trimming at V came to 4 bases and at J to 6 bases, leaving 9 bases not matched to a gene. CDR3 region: CASSSSGTGGAAGELFF. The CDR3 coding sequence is TGTGCCAGCAGTTCGTCCGGGACAGGGGGCGCCGCCGGGGAGCTGTTTTTT. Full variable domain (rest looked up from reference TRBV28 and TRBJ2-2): DVKVTQSSRYLVKRTGEKVFLECVQDMDHENMFWYRQDPGLGLRLIYFSYDVKMKEKGDIPEGYSVSREKKERFSLILESASTNQTSMYLCASSSSGTGGAAGELFFGEGSRLTVL.

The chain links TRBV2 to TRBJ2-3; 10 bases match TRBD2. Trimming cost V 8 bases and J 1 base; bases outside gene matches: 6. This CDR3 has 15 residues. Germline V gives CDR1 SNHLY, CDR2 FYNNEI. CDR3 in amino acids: CASRPLAGGTDTQYF. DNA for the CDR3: TGTGCCAGCCGCCCCCTAGCGGGGGGCACAGATACGCAGTATTTT.

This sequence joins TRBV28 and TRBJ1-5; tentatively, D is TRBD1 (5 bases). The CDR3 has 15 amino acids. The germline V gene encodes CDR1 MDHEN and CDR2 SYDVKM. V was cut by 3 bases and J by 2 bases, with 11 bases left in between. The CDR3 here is CASSFPGFGNQPQHF. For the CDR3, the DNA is TGTGCCAGCAGTTTTCCAGGGTTTGGCAATCAGCCCCAGCATTTT.

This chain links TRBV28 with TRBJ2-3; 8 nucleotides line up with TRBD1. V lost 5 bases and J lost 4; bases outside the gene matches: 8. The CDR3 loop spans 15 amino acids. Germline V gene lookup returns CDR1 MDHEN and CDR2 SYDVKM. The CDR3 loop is CASSQQMTGADTQYF. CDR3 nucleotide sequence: TGTGCCAGCAGTCAACAGATGACAGGGGCAGATACGCAGTATTTT.

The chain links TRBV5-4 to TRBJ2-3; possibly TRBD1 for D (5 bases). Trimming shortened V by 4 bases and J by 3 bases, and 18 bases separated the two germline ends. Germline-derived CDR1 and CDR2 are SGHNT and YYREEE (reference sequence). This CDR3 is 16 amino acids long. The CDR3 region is CASSDPGKGITDTQYF. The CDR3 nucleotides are TGTGCCAGCAGCGATCCAGGGAAGGGTATAACAGATACGCAGTATTTT.

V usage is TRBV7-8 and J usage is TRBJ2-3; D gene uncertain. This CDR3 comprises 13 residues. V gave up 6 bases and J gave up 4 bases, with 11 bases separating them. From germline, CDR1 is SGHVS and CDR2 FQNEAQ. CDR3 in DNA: TGTGCCAGCAGACATGACCTAGCAGATACGCAGTATTTT. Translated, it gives CASRHDLADTQYF.

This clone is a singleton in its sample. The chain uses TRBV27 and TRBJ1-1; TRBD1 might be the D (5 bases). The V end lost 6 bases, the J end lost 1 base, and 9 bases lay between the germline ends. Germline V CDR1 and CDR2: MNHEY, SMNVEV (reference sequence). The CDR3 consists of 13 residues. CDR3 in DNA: TGTGCCAGCAGACCAGGGCCGAACACTGAAGCTTTCTTT. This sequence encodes CASRPGPNTEAFF.

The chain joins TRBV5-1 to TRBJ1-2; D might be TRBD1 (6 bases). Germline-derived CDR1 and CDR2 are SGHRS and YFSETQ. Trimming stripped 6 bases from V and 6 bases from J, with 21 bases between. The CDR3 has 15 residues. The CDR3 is CASTPERGRVDGYTF. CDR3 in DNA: TGCGCCAGCACCCCGGAGCGGGGGCGCGTCGATGGCTACACCTTC.

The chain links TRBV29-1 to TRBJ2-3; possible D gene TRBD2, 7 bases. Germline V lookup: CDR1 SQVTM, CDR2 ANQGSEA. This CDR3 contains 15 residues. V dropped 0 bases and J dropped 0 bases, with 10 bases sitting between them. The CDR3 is CSVEEGGGSTDTQYF. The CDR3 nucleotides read TGCAGCGTTGAAGAAGGGGGGGGCAGCACAGATACGCAGTATTTT.

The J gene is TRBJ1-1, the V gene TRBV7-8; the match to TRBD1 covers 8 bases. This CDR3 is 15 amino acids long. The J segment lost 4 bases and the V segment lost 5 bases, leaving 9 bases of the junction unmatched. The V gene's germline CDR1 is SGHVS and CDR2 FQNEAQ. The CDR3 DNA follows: TGTGCCAGCAGCGCGGCGGACAGGGTCAGCACTGAAGCTTTCTTT. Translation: CASSAADRVSTEAFF.